One sample yielded the 32 T cell receptor beta chains listed below, sequenced in a study of response to subunit inactivated influenza vaccine. A single record per CDR3 protein comes from TCRdb applying MiXCR to the RT-PCR reads. Of roughly 760,000 distinct CDR3 sequences in the sample, around 21% were seen once. The sequencing used PBMCs from blood, collected 5 days after vaccination. The receptors here all came from a man between 50 and 59 years old who received an inactivated influenza vaccine.

The V call is TRBV6-2 or TRBV6-3, the J call TRBJ1-5; 8 bases align to TRBD1. This CDR3 spans 15 amino acids. The germline gives CDR1 MNHEY, CDR2 SVGEGT. The V segment lost 2 bases and the J segment 4 bases; nucleotides outside the gene matches: 4. CDR3 DNA: TGTGCCAGCAGTTACATGGACAGGGAGAATCAGCCCCAGCATTTT. Amino acid sequence: CASSYMDRENQPQHF.

The chain combines TRBV12-3 or TRBV12-4 with TRBJ2-1; possibly TRBD2 for D (5 bases). Trimming stripped 3 bases from V and 6 bases from J, with 9 bases between. The CDR3 runs 13 residues. The CDR3 nucleotides read TGTGCCAGCAGTTTTCCGGACTCCAATGAGCAGTTCTTC. This translates into CASSFPDSNEQFF.

The chain combines TRBV27 with TRBJ1-6; D gene uncertain. Per the germline V gene, CDR1 is MNHEY and CDR2 is SMNVEV (reference sequence). This CDR3 comprises 14 residues. V shed 5 bases and J shed 7 bases, with 12 bases lying between them. CDR3 in DNA: TGTGCCAGCAGTGCCAGACCAAGGAATTCACCCCTCCACTTT. This sequence encodes CASSARPRNSPLHF.

This chain connects TRBV7-8 to TRBJ2-1; D is ambiguous. The germline CDR1 and CDR2 sequences are SGHVS and FQNEAQ. The CDR3 is made up of 15 amino acids. With 5 bases removed from V and 7 bases from J, the gap between germline ends came to 18 bases. The CDR3, as DNA: TGTGCCAGCAGCCCCAGAAGAGTGATAGCAAATGAGCAGTTCTTC. Its translation: CASSPRRVIANEQFF.

The chain couples TRBV6-1 to TRBJ2-1, with no clear D. The CDR3 runs to 18 residues. With 5 bases removed from V and 0 bases from J, the gap between germline ends came to 20 bases. The V gene's germline CDR1 is MNHNS and CDR2 SASEGT. This CDR3 is CASSPYSETTTSYNEQFF. CDR3 DNA: TGTGCCAGCAGTCCGTATTCCGAAACCACCACCTCCTACAATGAGCAGTTCTTC.

This clonotype came up a few times. V is TRBV12-3 or TRBV12-4 and J is TRBJ2-4; D possibly corresponds to TRBD1 (6 bases). This CDR3 has 15 amino acids. V dropped 4 bases and J dropped 0 bases, with 10 bases sitting between them. The CDR3 DNA follows: TGTGCCAGCAGTTCGACAGGACTAGCCAAAAACATTCAGTACTTC. It specifies CASSSTGLAKNIQYF.

The chain employs TRBV20-1 and TRBJ2-7; 11 nucleotides align to TRBD2. The V gene end was trimmed by 0 bases and the J gene end by 4 bases; junction bases not matched to a gene: 5. The CDR3 extends over 15 amino acids. Looked up from germline, CDR1 is DFQATT and CDR2 is SNEGSKA (reference sequence). Written as DNA, the CDR3 is TGCAGTGCTAGAGAGGGACTAGCGGCCCTTTACGAGCAGTACTTC. The encoded protein is CSAREGLAALYEQYF.

This clonotype was seen a handful of times. The chain joins TRBV5-1 to TRBJ2-7, with TRBD1 matching over 8 bases. Germline CDR1 reads SGHRS; CDR2 reads YFSETQ. This CDR3 contains 15 residues. The trim removed 5 bases at V and 1 base at J, leaving 8 bases unmatched. CDR3 sequence: CASRRAGQGSYEQYF. Written as DNA, the CDR3 is TGCGCCAGCAGGCGGGCCGGACAGGGTTCCTACGAGCAGTACTTC.

A note on this clonotype: Because it lacks the conserved phenylalanine or tryptophan at the end, this CDR3 is likely a read error. The V and J genes are TRBV5-1 and TRBJ2-5, with D possibly TRBD2 on 5 matching bases. This CDR3 has 14 residues. Per germline, CDR1 SGHRS and CDR2 YFSETQ. V shed 2 bases and J shed 2 bases, with 10 bases lying between them. The CDR3 region is CASSLTGSQETQYS. The CDR3 coding sequence is TGCGCCAGCAGCTTAACGGGATCACAAGAGACCCAGTACTCC.

The V and J genes are TRBV20-1 and TRBJ2-1, with 14 bases aligning to TRBD2. Germline assignment: CDR1 DFQATT and CDR2 SNEGSKA (reference sequence). The CDR3 runs 15 residues. Trimming at V came to 5 bases and at J to 12 bases, leaving 12 bases not matched to a gene. The CDR3 DNA reads as TGCAGTGCTTCTCCCGGGACTAGCGGGGGCCACAGGCAGTTCTTC. Amino acids: CSASPGTSGGHRQFF.

The chain employs TRBV30 and TRBJ2-2; D is uncertain. V lost 1 base to trimming and J lost 1 base, with 4 bases between them. This CDR3 contains 13 residues. Germline CDR1 GTSNPN, CDR2 SVGIG (reference sequence). This chain's CDR3 is CAWSDQNTGELFF. The DNA for the CDR3 is TGTGCCTGGAGTGATCAGAACACCGGGGAGCTGTTTTTT.

This clonotype has more than one count but fewer than ten. CDR3 DNA sequence: TGTGCCAGCAGTTTAACGGGGACAGTTTACGAGCAGTACTTC. Its protein product is CASSLTGTVYEQYF. The chain uses TRBV12-3 or TRBV12-4 and TRBJ2-7; 7 bases fit TRBD1. With V trimmed by 2 bases and J by 4 bases, 5 bases remained unmatched. The CDR3 is 14 residues long.

This chain joins TRBV7-9 and TRBJ2-7; D unresolved. Trimming removed 5 bases at V and 4 bases at J, with 15 bases between. The germline CDR1 and CDR2 sequences are SEHNR and FQNEAQ (reference sequence). There are 14 residues in the CDR3. The DNA for the CDR3 is TGTGCCAGCAGCCCGGACCCATCCGAGTACGAGCAGTACTTC. It yields the protein CASSPDPSEYEQYF. The complete variable domain, with remaining parts taken from reference TRBV7-9 and TRBJ2-7, reads DTGVSQNPRHKITKRGQNVTFRCDPISEHNRLYWYRQTLGQGPEFLTYFQNEAQLEKSRLLSDRFSAERPKGSFSTLEIQRTEQGDSAMYLCASSPDPSEYEQYFGPGTRLTVT.

This clonotype showed up just a few times. The chain is built from TRBV24-1 and TRBJ1-5, with D hard to call. CDR1 is KGHDR and CDR2 is SFDVKD in the germline V gene. Trimming cost V 4 bases and J 0 bases, with 12 bases left between them. This CDR3 has 16 residues. CDR3 DNA: TGTGCCACCAGTGAAAGCGGACGGAATAGCAATCAGCCCCAGCATTTT. It specifies CATSESGRNSNQPQHF.

The chain carries TRBV20-1 and TRBJ2-7; 8 nucleotides match TRBD2. The V segment lost 5 bases and the J segment 2 bases; nucleotides outside the gene matches: 5. The CDR3 contains 13 residues. Germline CDR1 DFQATT, CDR2 SNEGSKA (reference sequence). CDR3 coding DNA: TGCAGTGCTTCCGGGACTAGTGCCTACGAGCAGTACTTC. This sequence encodes CSASGTSAYEQYF.

The chain has TRBV5-1 and TRBJ2-5, with D possibly TRBD1 on 6 matching bases. With 4 bases removed from V and 1 base from J, the gap between germline ends came to 8 bases. The CDR3 runs 13 residues. Looked up from germline, CDR1 is SGHRS and CDR2 is YFSETQ. CDR3: CASSGQLQETQYF. In nucleotides, the CDR3 is TGCGCCAGCAGCGGACAGCTCCAAGAGACCCAGTACTTC.

V usage is TRBV29-1 and J usage is TRBJ1-1; D is possibly TRBD1 (5 bases). Trimming removed 8 bases at V and 0 bases at J, with 10 bases between. The CDR3 sequence is 12 residues long. Per germline, CDR1 SQVTM and CDR2 ANQGSEA. DNA for the CDR3: TGCAGCACAAGGGGAATGAACACTGAAGCTTTCTTT. It specifies CSTRGMNTEAFF.

The V gene is TRBV28, the J gene TRBJ2-2, with 9 nucleotides matching TRBD1. The CDR3 runs 14 residues. Trimming took 11 bases from V and 4 from J; bases not matched to a gene: 8. Germline CDR1 reads MDHEN; CDR2 reads SYDVKM. The CDR3 is CAGQGQGLTGELFF. The DNA for the CDR3 is TGTGCCGGGCAGGGACAGGGACTCACCGGGGAGCTGTTTTTT.

The sample holds many counts of this clonotype. The V gene is TRBV11-2, the J gene TRBJ2-7; the D is unclear. Germline CDR1 reads SGHAT; CDR2 reads FQNNGV. This CDR3 is 13 amino acids long. The V end lost 2 bases, the J end lost 4 bases, and 9 bases lay between the germline ends. The DNA for the CDR3 is TGTGCCAGCAGCTTAAGACCGACATACGAGCAGTACTTC. It yields the protein CASSLRPTYEQYF.

The rearrangement joins TRBV3-1 to TRBJ2-7; TRBD1 is a possible D gene (6 bases). The germline CDR1 and CDR2 sequences are LGHDT and YNNKEL (reference sequence). V dropped 1 base and J dropped 0 bases, with 19 bases sitting between them. The length of the CDR3 is 18 residues. CDR3 sequence: CASSQVITRDTNSYEQYF. The DNA for the CDR3 is TGTGCCAGCAGCCAAGTGATAACCCGGGACACTAACTCCTACGAGCAGTACTTC.

The genes are TRBV5-6 and TRBJ2-1, with TRBD1 as a possible D gene (6 bases). The ends were cut back, 0 bases at V and 6 bases at J, with 10 bases in the middle. The CDR3 runs 14 residues. Germline V lookup: CDR1 SGHDT, CDR2 YYEEEE. CDR3 residues: CASSLAAGANEQFF. The CDR3, as DNA: TGTGCCAGCAGCTTGGCGGCAGGGGCCAATGAGCAGTTCTTC. The entire variable domain, with the rest obtained from reference TRBV5-6 and TRBJ2-1, is as follows: DAGVTQSPTHLIKTRGQQVTLRCSPKSGHDTVSWYQQALGQGPQFIFQYYEEEERQRGNFPDRFSGHQFPNYSSELNVNALLLGDSALYLCASSLAAGANEQFFGPGTRLTVL.

The rearrangement uses TRBV20-1 and TRBJ2-1; 8 bases match TRBD2. V lost 5 bases to trimming and J lost 4 bases; unmatched junction nucleotides: 10. CDR3 length equals 15 residues. Germline V gene lookup returns CDR1 DFQATT and CDR2 SNEGSKA (reference sequence). The CDR3 coding sequence is TGCAGTGCTCCACCCACGGGGGGGCCTTACAATGAGCAGTTCTTC. Residues: CSAPPTGGPYNEQFF.

The chain has TRBV5-1 and TRBJ2-5, with TRBD2 matching 12 bases. Trimming at V came to 5 bases and at J to 5 bases, leaving 10 bases not matched to a gene. This CDR3 is built from 16 residues. Looked up from germline, CDR1 is SGHRS and CDR2 is YFSETQ. The CDR3 DNA is TGCGCCAGCAGGGGACTAGCGGGTCAAACGGGGGAGACCCAGTACTTC. Its translation: CASRGLAGQTGETQYF. Full variable domain (missing parts from reference TRBV5-1 and TRBJ2-5): KAGVTQTPRYLIKTRGQQVTLSCSPISGHRSVSWYQQTPGQGLQFLFEYFSETQRNKGNFPGRFSGRQFSNSRSEMNVSTLELGDSALYLCASRGLAGQTGETQYFGPGTRLLVL.

V and J are TRBV7-9 and TRBJ2-7; TRBD1 is a possible D gene (7 bases). V lost 1 base and J lost 0, with 13 bases in between. Germline loops: CDR1 SEHNR, CDR2 FQNEAQ (reference sequence). The CDR3 totals 16 residues. Here the CDR3 DNA reads TGTGCCAGCAGCTTAGATAGGCAGGGGGGCTCCTACGAGCAGTACTTC. Translated: CASSLDRQGGSYEQYF.

This clonotype was counted ten times or more. The chain couples TRBV20-1 to TRBJ2-2; tentatively, D is TRBD2 (5 bases). With 3 bases removed from V and 0 bases from J, the gap between germline ends came to 5 bases. CDR3 length equals 13 residues. Germline V gives CDR1 DFQATT, CDR2 SNEGSKA (reference sequence). The CDR3 spells CSARGANTGELFF. The CDR3 coding sequence is TGCAGTGCTAGGGGAGCGAACACCGGGGAGCTGTTTTTT.

The chain links TRBV18 to TRBJ2-2; possibly TRBD1 for D (5 bases). Germline loops: CDR1 KGHSH, CDR2 LQKENI. This CDR3 is built from 16 residues. Trimming stripped 2 bases from V and 3 bases from J, with 13 bases between. CDR3 residues: CASSPRTGEHTGELFF. Here the CDR3 DNA reads TGTGCCAGCTCACCAAGAACAGGAGAACACACCGGGGAGCTGTTTTTT. Variable domain in full (rest from reference TRBV18 and TRBJ2-2): NAGVMQNPRHLVRRRGQEARLRCSPMKGHSHVYWYRQLPEEGLKFMVYLQKENIIDESGMPKERFSAEFPKEGPSILRIQQVVRGDSAAYFCASSPRTGEHTGELFFGEGSRLTVL.

Many counts were recorded for this clonotype. This chain links TRBV6-6 with TRBJ2-7; 9 bases agree with TRBD1. V dropped 2 bases and J dropped 0; count of bases not matched to a gene: 5. This CDR3 comprises 16 residues. Germline values: CDR1 MNHNY, CDR2 SVGAGI (reference sequence). Written as DNA, the CDR3 is TGTGCCAGCAGTTACCCTGGACAGGGGAGCTCCTACGAGCAGTACTTC. Amino acid sequence: CASSYPGQGSSYEQYF.

There are many counts of this clonotype. The V call is TRBV7-8, the J call TRBJ2-5; 14 bases line up with TRBD2. Looked up from germline, CDR1 is SGHVS and CDR2 is FQNEAQ. With V trimmed by 5 bases and J by 3 bases, 5 bases remained unmatched. This CDR3 has 16 amino acids. This CDR3 is CASSIGTSGRKETQYF. In nucleotides, the CDR3 is TGTGCCAGCAGCATCGGGACTAGCGGGAGAAAAGAGACCCAGTACTTC. The whole variable domain, filled in from reference TRBV7-8 and TRBJ2-5, reads GAGVSQSPRYKVAKRGQDVALRCDPISGHVSLFWYQQALGQGPEFLTYFQNEAQLDKSGLPSDRFFAERPEGSVSTLKIQRTQQEDSAVYLCASSIGTSGRKETQYFGPGTRLLVL.

CDR3 DNA sequence: TGTGCCAGCAGCCAACTCGGACAGGGGGCGCTTGAGCAGTACTTC. Its protein product is CASSQLGQGALEQYF. The V and J genes are TRBV4-2 and TRBJ2-7, with 11 bases fitting TRBD1. In germline, CDR1 is LGHNA, CDR2 YNFKEQ. The CDR3 loop spans 15 amino acids. After removal of 2 bases from V and 7 bases from J, the junction contained 7 bases not matched to a gene.

V and J are TRBV20-1 and TRBJ2-7; 8 nucleotides agree with TRBD1. V dropped 8 bases and J dropped 4; count of bases not matched to a gene: 7. The V gene's germline CDR1 is DFQATT and CDR2 SNEGSKA (reference sequence). The CDR3 runs to 12 residues. The CDR3 nucleotides are TGCAGTCCCGACAGGGGTCGGTACGAGCAGTACTTC. It codes for CSPDRGRYEQYF.

The CDR3 loop is CAIRTGGPTDTQYF. The DNA for the CDR3 is TGTGCCATCAGGACGGGAGGACCCACAGATACGCAGTATTTT. The rearrangement joins TRBV10-3 to TRBJ2-3, with 7 bases fitting TRBD2. Germline loops: CDR1 ENHRY, CDR2 SYGVKD. The CDR3 sequence is 14 residues long. The V and J ends lost 6 bases and 2 bases, in that order; junction bases with no gene match: 5.

CDR3: CASRRAEHSYNEQFF. The DNA of the CDR3 is TGTGCCAGCAGGAGAGCGGAACACTCCTACAATGAGCAGTTCTTC. The chain links TRBV28 to TRBJ2-1; perhaps TRBD2 as D (5 bases). The CDR3 totals 15 residues. Germline CDR1 MDHEN, CDR2 SYDVKM. The germline V and J ends were trimmed by 6 bases and 0 bases, with 12 bases remaining between them.